Each of the 2 T cell receptor beta chains below was sequenced from the same sample in a study of blood T cell repertoires in COVID-19. Measured with immunoSEQ multiplex PCR; TCRdb has only the in-frame clones, and not every one. The table records hundreds of thousands of clones, about 88% of them present only once. Sequencing used peripheral blood. The source is a middle-aged woman who had recovered from COVID-19.

J is TRBJ1-3 and V is TRBV3-1 (or the pseudogene TRBV3-2), with 9 nucleotides matching TRBD1. CDR1 LGHDT and CDR2 YNNKEL come from the germline V gene (reference sequence). The CDR3 spans 15 residues. V lost 8 bases and J lost 3; bases outside the gene matches: 8. The CDR3 loop reads CASRNRGRSGNTIYF. Written as DNA, the CDR3 is TGTGCCAGCCGAAACAGGGGGCGAAGTGGAAACACCATATATTTT.

V and J are TRBV30 and TRBJ1-5; 10 nucleotides align to TRBD1. The germline V gene has CDR1 GTSNPN and CDR2 SVGIG (reference sequence). CDR3 size: 13 residues. J was trimmed by 5 bases and V by 3 bases; bases with no gene match: 1. CDR3 bases: TGTGCCTGGAGGACAGGGGGCGATCAGCCCCAGCATTTT. This translates into CAWRTGGDQPQHF.